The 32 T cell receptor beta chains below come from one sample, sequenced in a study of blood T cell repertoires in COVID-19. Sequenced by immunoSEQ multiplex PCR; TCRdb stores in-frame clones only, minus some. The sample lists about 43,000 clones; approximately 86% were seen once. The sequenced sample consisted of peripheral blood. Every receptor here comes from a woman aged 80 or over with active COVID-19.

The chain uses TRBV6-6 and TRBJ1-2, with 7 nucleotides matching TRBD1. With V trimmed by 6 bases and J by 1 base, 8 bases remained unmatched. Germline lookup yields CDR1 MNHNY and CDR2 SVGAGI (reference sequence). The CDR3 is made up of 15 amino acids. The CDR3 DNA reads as TGTGCCAGCAGAAACGACAGGGAACGTAACTATGGCTACACCTTC. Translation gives CASRNDRERNYGYTF.

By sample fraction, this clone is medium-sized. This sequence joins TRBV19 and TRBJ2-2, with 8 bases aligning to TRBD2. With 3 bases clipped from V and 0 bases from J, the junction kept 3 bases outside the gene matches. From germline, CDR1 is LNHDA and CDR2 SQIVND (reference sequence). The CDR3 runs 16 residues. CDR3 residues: CASSISTSANTGELFF. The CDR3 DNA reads TGTGCCAGTAGTATCTCGACTAGCGCGAACACCGGGGAGCTGTTTTTT.

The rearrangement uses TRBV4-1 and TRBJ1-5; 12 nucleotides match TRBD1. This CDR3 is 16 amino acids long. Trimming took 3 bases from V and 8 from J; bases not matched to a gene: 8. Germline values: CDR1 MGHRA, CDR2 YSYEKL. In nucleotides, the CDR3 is TGCGCCAGCAGCCAGCCCGGGACAGGGGGCACAAAGCCCCAGCATTTT. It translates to CASSQPGTGGTKPQHF.

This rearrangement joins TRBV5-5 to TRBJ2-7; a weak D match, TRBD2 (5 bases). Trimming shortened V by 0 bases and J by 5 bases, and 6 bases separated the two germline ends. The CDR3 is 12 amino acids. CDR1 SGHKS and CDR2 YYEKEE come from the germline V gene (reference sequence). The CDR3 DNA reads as TGTGCCAGCAGCTTGGACGGGGACGAGCAGTACTTC. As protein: CASSLDGDEQYF. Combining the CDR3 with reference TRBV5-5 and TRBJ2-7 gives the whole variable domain DAGVTQSPTHLIKTRGQQVTLRCSPISGHKSVSWYQQVLGQGPQFIFQYYEKEERGRGNFPDRFSARQFPNYSSELNVNALLLGDSALYLCASSLDGDEQYFGPGTRLTVT.

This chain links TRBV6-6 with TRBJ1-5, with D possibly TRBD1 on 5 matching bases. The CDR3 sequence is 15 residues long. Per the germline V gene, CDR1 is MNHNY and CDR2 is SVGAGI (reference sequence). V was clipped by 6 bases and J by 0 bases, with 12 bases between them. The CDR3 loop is CASRERQLSNQPQHF. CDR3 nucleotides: TGTGCCAGCAGAGAAAGACAGCTTAGCAATCAGCCCCAGCATTTT.

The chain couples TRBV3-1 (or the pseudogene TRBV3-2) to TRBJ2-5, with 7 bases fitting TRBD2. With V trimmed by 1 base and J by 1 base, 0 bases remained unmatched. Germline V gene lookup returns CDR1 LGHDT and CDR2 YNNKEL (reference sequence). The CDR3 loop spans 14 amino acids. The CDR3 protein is CASSQGGGQETQYF. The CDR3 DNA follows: TGTGCCAGCAGCCAAGGCGGGGGCCAAGAGACCCAGTACTTC.

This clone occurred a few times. CDR3: CASSLVGDGYTF. For the CDR3, the DNA is TGCGCCAGCAGCTTGGTAGGGGATGGCTACACCTTC. The chain recombines TRBV5-1 with TRBJ1-2; a possible D gene is TRBD1 (5 bases). This CDR3 has 12 amino acids. Looked up from germline, CDR1 is SGHRS and CDR2 is YFSETQ. The V and J ends lost 0 bases and 6 bases respectively, with 6 bases between them. Full variable domain (rest looked up from reference TRBV5-1 and TRBJ1-2): KAGVTQTPRYLIKTRGQQVTLSCSPISGHRSVSWYQQTPGQGLQFLFEYFSETQRNKGNFPGRFSGRQFSNSRSEMNVSTLELGDSALYLCASSLVGDGYTFGSGTRLTVV.

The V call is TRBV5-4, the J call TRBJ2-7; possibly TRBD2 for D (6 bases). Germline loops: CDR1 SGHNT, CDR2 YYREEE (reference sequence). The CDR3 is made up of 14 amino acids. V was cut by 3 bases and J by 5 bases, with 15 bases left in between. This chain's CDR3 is CASSSRLDSNEQYF. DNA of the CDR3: TGTGCCAGCAGCTCCCGACTAGATTCCAACGAGCAGTACTTC.

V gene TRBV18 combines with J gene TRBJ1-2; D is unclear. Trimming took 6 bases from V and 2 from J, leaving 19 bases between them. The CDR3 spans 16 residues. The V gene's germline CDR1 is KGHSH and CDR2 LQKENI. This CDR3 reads CASSPSIPGANYGYTF. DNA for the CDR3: TGTGCCAGCTCCCCCTCAATTCCGGGAGCAAACTATGGCTACACCTTC.

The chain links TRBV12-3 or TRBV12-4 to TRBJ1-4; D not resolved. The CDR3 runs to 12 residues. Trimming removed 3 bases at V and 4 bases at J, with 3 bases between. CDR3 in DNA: TGTGCCAGCAGTTTTATTAATGAAAAACTGTTTTTT. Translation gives CASSFINEKLFF.

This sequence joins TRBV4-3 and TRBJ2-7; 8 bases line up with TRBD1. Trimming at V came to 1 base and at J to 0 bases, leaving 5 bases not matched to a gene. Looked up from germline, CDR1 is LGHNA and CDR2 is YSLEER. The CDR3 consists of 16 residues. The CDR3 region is CASSQATGTGSYEQYF. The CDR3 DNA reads TGCGCCAGCAGCCAAGCGACGGGGACAGGCTCCTACGAGCAGTACTTC.

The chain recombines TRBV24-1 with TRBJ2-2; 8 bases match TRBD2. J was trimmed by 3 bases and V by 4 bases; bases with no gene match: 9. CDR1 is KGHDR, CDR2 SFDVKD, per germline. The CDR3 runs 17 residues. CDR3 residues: CATSDASGGLYTGELFF. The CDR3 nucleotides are TGTGCCACCAGTGACGCGTCGGGGGGGCTATACACCGGGGAGCTGTTTTTT.

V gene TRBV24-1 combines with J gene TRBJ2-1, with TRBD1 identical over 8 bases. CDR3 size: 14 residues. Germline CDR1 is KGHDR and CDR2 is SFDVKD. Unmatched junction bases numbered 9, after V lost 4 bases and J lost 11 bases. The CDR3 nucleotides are TGTGCCACCAGTGAATTGACAGGGGTAGGGAAGCAGTTCTTC. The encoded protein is CATSELTGVGKQFF.

CDR3 in amino acids: CASSFRPNTDTQYF. The CDR3 nucleotides read TGTGCCAGCAGTTTTCGTCCTAACACAGATACGCAGTATTTT. The chain couples TRBV27 to TRBJ2-3; no clear D. Germline values: CDR1 MNHEY, CDR2 SMNVEV (reference sequence). The CDR3 contains 14 residues. Trimming pared 3 bases from V and 2 bases from J, leaving 9 bases between.

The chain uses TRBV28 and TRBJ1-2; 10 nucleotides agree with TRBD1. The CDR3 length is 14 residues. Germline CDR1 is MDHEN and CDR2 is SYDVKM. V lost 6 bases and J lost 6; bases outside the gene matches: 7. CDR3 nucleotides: TGTGCCAGCAGGACAGGGGGCGGGCGCGATGGCTACACCTTC. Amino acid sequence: CASRTGGGRDGYTF.

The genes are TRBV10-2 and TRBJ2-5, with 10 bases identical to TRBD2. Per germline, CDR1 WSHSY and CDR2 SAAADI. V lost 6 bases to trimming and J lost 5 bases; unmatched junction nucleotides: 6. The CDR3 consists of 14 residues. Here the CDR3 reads CASSLSGGYETQYF. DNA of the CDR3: TGCGCCAGCAGCCTTAGCGGGGGGTATGAGACCCAGTACTTC.

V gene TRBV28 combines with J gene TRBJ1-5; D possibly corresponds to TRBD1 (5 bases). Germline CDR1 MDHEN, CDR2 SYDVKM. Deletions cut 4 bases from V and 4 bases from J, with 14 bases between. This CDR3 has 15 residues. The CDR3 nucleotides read TGTGCCAGCAGTTATATTGGGGGGAAGAATCAGCCCCAGCATTTT. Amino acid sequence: CASSYIGGKNQPQHF.

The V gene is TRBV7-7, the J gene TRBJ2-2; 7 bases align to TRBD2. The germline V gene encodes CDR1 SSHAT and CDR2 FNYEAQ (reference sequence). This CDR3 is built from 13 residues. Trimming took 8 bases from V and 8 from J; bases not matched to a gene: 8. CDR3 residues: CASGAGVSGELFF. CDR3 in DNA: TGTGCCAGCGGCGCGGGGGTATCAGGGGAGCTGTTTTTT.

The CDR3 sequence: CASSYSHRGGNEQFF. The CDR3 DNA sequence: TGTGCCAGCAGTTACTCCCACAGGGGGGGTAATGAGCAGTTCTTC. J is TRBJ2-1 and V is TRBV6-5; maybe TRBD1 (8 bases). Looked up from germline, CDR1 is MNHEY and CDR2 is SVGAGI. V lost 0 bases and J lost 7, with 13 bases in between. CDR3 length: 15 residues.

The CDR3 loop is CATSDPRNREDTIYF. Here the CDR3 DNA reads TGTGCCACCAGTGACCCACGTAACAGGGAAGACACCATATATTTT. V usage is TRBV24-1 and J usage is TRBJ1-3, with D possibly TRBD1 on 6 matching bases. The germline CDR1 and CDR2 sequences are KGHDR and SFDVKD. The length of the CDR3 is 15 residues. Trimming took 4 bases from V and 8 from J, leaving 17 bases between them.

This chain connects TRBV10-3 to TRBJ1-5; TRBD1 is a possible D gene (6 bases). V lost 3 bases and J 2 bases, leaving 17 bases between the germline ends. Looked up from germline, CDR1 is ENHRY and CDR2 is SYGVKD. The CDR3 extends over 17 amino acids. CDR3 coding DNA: TGTGCCATCAGTGACCAGCGGGACAAAAGTGGCAATCAGCCCCAGCATTTT. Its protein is CAISDQRDKSGNQPQHF.

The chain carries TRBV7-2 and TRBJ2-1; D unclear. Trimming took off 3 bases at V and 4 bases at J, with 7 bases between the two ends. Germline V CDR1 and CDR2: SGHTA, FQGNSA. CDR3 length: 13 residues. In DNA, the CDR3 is TGTGCCAGCAGCTTTGGTCGGTACAATGAGCAGTTCTTC. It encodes CASSFGRYNEQFF.

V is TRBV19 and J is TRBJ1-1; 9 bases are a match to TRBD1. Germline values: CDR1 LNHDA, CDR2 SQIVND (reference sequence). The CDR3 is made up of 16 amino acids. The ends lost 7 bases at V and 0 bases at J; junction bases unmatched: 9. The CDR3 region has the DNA TGTGCCAGTACAGGACAGGGGCTCCCCATGAACACTGAAGCTTTCTTT. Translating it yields CASTGQGLPMNTEAFF.

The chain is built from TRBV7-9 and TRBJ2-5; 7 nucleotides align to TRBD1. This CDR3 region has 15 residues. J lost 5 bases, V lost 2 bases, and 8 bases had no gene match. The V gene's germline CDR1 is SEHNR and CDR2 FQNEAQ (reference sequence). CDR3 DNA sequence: TGTGCCAGCAGCTTAAACAGGGGTCCCGCCGAGACCCAGTACTTC. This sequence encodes CASSLNRGPAETQYF.

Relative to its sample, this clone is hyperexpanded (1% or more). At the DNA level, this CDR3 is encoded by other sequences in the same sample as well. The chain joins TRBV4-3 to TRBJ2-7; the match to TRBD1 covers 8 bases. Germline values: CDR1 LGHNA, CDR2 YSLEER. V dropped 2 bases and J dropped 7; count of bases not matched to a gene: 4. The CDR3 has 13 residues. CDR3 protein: CASSQRTGREQYF. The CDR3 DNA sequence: TGCGCCAGCAGCCAACGGACAGGGCGAGAGCAGTACTTC.

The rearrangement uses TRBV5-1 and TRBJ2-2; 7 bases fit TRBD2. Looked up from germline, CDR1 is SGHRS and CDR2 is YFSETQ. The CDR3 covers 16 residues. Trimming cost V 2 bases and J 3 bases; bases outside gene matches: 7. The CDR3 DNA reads TGCGCCAGCAGCTTTCTGGCTAGCGGCGACACCGGGGAGCTGTTTTTT. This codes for CASSFLASGDTGELFF. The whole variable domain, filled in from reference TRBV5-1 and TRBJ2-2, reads KAGVTQTPRYLIKTRGQQVTLSCSPISGHRSVSWYQQTPGQGLQFLFEYFSETQRNKGNFPGRFSGRQFSNSRSEMNVSTLELGDSALYLCASSFLASGDTGELFFGEGSRLTVL.

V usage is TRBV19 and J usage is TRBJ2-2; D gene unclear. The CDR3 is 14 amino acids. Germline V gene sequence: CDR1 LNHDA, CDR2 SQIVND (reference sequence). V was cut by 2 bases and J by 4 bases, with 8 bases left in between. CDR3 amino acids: CASSIPQVTGELFF. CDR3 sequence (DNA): TGTGCCAGTAGTATACCCCAGGTCACCGGGGAGCTGTTTTTT. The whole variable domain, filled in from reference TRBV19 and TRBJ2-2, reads DGGITQSPKYLFRKEGQNVTLSCEQNLNHDAMYWYRQDPGQGLRLIYYSQIVNDFQKGDIAEGYSVSREKKESFPLTVTSAQKNPTAFYLCASSIPQVTGELFFGEGSRLTVL.

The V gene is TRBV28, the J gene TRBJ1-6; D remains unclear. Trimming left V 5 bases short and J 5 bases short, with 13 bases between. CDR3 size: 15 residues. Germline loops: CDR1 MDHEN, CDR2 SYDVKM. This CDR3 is CASSQPRLDNSPLHF. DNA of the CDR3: TGTGCCAGCAGTCAACCGAGACTGGATAATTCACCCCTCCACTTT. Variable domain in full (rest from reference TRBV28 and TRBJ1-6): DVKVTQSSRYLVKRTGEKVFLECVQDMDHENMFWYRQDPGLGLRLIYFSYDVKMKEKGDIPEGYSVSREKKERFSLILESASTNQTSMYLCASSQPRLDNSPLHFGNGTRLTVT.

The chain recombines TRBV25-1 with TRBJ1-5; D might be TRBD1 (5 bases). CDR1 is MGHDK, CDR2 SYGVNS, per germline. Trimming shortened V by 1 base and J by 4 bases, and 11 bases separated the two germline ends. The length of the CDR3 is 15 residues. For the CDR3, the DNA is TGTGCCAGCAGTGAATCGGGAGGGGAGAATCAGCCCCAGCATTTT. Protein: CASSESGGENQPQHF.

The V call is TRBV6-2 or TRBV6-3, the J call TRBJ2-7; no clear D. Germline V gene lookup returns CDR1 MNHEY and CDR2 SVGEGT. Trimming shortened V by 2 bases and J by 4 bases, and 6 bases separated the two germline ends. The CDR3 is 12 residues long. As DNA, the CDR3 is TGTGCCAGCAGTTACGGGCAGTACGAGCAGTACTTC. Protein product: CASSYGQYEQYF.

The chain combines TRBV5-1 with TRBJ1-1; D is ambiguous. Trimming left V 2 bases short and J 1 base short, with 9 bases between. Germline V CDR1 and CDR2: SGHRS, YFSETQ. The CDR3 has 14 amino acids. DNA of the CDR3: TGCGCCAGCAGCTTAATACCAGGGAACACTGAAGCTTTCTTT. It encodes CASSLIPGNTEAFF.

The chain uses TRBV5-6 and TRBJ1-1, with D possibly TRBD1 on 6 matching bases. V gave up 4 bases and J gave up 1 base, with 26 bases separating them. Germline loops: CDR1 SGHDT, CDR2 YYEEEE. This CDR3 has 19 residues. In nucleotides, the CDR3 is TGTGCCAGCAGCCCTACTGGGTGGGGGCGTATTACGGGGAACACTGAAGCTTTCTTT. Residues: CASSPTGWGRITGNTEAFF. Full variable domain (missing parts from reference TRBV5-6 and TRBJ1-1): DAGVTQSPTHLIKTRGQQVTLRCSPKSGHDTVSWYQQALGQGPQFIFQYYEEEERQRGNFPDRFSGHQFPNYSSELNVNALLLGDSALYLCASSPTGWGRITGNTEAFFGQGTRLTVV.